The T cell receptor beta chain under discussion was sequenced for a study of lung T cells in sarcoidosis with Löfgren's syndrome. Study overall: In sarcoidosis, CD4+ T cells accumulate in bronchoalveolar lavage fluid. Löfgren's syndrome patients were the main repertoire analysis focus. Study-wide results and caveats: Shared TRAV12-1 and TRBV2 CDR3 motifs were reported across several patients. Löfgren's syndrome patients reportedly showed greatest TRAV12-1 and TRBV2 expansion versus controls.

In TCRdb, the reads were re-called with MiXCR into one record per CDR3 protein. Of about 21,000 distinct CDR3 sequences listed, about a fifth are singletons. Trimming left V 3 bases short and J 1 base short, with 15 bases between. The CDR3 covers 16 residues. Germline CDR1 and CDR2: SGHDT and YYEEEE. This clonotype was detected only a few times. Its antigen is not identified. The sequence was obtained from a human donor with sarcoidosis (Löfgren's syndrome or another form), or a control subject (not recorded which). The chain links TRBV5-6 to TRBJ2-3; D is possibly TRBD2 (6 bases). The sequenced sample consisted of CD4+ T cells from PBMCs. The CDR3 region is CASSSPGAQGTDTQYF. As DNA, the CDR3 is TGTGCCAGCAGCTCTCCGGGAGCCCAGGGCACAGATACGCAGTATTTT.